Listed below are T cell receptor beta chains from one sample, sequenced in a study of identical twins. TCRdb ran MiXCR on the 5' RACE reads and lists one entry per CDR3 protein. The sample shows some 690,000 distinct CDR3 sequences, around 21% of them seen only once. A further study also used this sample, focusing on T cells expressing NK-cell markers.

Sequencing input: PBMCs. The receptors come from a woman in her late teens or twenties in good health. Both conserved end residues are trimmed from each CDR3.

J gene | V gene | CDR3 protein
TRBJ2-3 | TRBV29-1 | SAGTDTQY
TRBJ2-2 | TRBV12-3/TRBV12-4 | ASSLYGAGRAAGELF
TRBJ2-3 | TRBV20-1 | SARGASAASTDTQY
TRBJ2-1 | TRBV7-2 | ASSQAGGTYNEQF
TRBJ1-6 | TRBV20-1 | SGQGASSYNSPLH
TRBJ2-1 | TRBV12-3/TRBV12-4 | ASRLTGLRGGNEQF
TRBJ2-7 | TRBV19 | ASSMMIGSSSYEQY
TRBJ2-1 | TRBV20-1 | SARDRGLYWDEQF
TRBJ2-1 | TRBV2 | AANPGTGLGSYNEQF
TRBJ2-1 | TRBV12-3/TRBV12-4 | ASSPQMQSGIYNEQF
TRBJ2-5 | TRBV6-2/TRBV6-3 | ASSHSGTGETQY
TRBJ1-1 | TRBV20-1 | SARSPRDSHTEAF
TRBJ1-2 | TRBV6-5 | ASSYRTGEYGYT
TRBJ2-3 | TRBV4-3 | ASSRGLAGGSTDTQY
TRBJ2-1 | TRBV20-1 | SALHSWNNEQF
TRBJ2-7 | TRBV6-1 | ASGLAAQYEQY
TRBJ2-3 | TRBV5-1 | ASSAATSRDTQY